This T cell receptor beta chain emerged from a study of shared clonotypes between healthy human individuals. General study results and limits: In having few donors, the study represented limited genetic and exposure-history diversity.

A word on this clone: Its antigen is currently unknown.

The table came from immunoSEQ multiplex PCR; TCRdb's copy has only in-frame clones and leaves some out. The table records some 2.4 million clones, 90% to 95% of them present only once. Per the germline V gene, CDR1 is MNHEY and CDR2 is SVGAGI. This CDR3 comprises 13 residues. V was clipped by 2 bases and J by 0 bases, with 5 bases between them. The sequence derives from a man aged 18 to 30 in good health. Some clones in this sample may be carry-over from other donors' samples. The sequenced sample consisted of naive CD4+ T cells from PBMCs. Subset given: CD45RA+ positively selected. The V and J genes are TRBV6-5 and TRBJ2-7, with unresolved D. DNA of the CDR3: TGTGCCAGCAGTTACAAGCTCTCCTACGAGCAGTACTTC. This codes for CASSYKLSYEQYF.